This is a list of T cell receptor beta chains from one sample in a study of blood T cell repertoires in COVID-19. Assay: immunoSEQ multiplex PCR; the TCRdb copy retains only in-frame clones and omits some. The top ten hold approximately 7.9% of the sample, which has more than 95,000 clones, about 86% seen once. Sequencing was carried out using peripheral blood. The source of these receptors is a man between 65 and 80 years old who had recovered from COVID-19. The CDR3 runs from the conserved cysteine through the conserved F or W. A D gene is named only where the DNA matches it firmly. Not every row has a clone size; where given, it reads once, few, many or a size class.

size,V,length,J,D,CDR3,DNA
.,TRBV7-3,14,TRBJ2-5,.,CASSKYGIQETQYF,TGTGCCAGCAGCAAGTACGGGATCCAAGAGACCCAGTACTTC
.,TRBV29-1,14,TRBJ1-1,.,CSVERGGLNTEAFF,TGCAGCGTTGAAAGGGGGGGACTGAACACTGAAGCTTTCTTT
.,TRBV4-1,14,TRBJ1-5,TRBD1,CASSQPGTGKPQHF,TGCGCCAGCAGCCAACCGGGGACAGGGAAGCCCCAGCATTTT
.,TRBV5-1,14,TRBJ1-2,.,CASSSSQGSYGYTF,TGCGCCAGCAGCTCATCACAGGGAAGCTATGGCTACACCTTC
.,TRBV3-1/TRBV3-2,15,TRBJ1-1,TRBD1,CASSQDSGQGTEAFF,TGTGCCAGCAGCCAAGATTCAGGACAGGGCACTGAAGCTTTCTTT
.,TRBV28,11,TRBJ1-6,.,CASSFQGQLTF,TGTGCCAGCAGTTTTCAAGGACAGCTTACCTTT
.,TRBV4-3,15,TRBJ1-2,TRBD1,CASSQDRKTGVGYTF,TGCGCCAGCAGCCAAGATCGAAAGACAGGGGTAGGCTACACCTTC
.,TRBV11-2,14,TRBJ1-1,TRBD1,CASSRGQGYTEAFF,TGTGCCAGCAGCCGAGGACAGGGGTACACTGAAGCTTTCTTT
.,TRBV28,15,TRBJ2-7,TRBD2,CASTPWASGSYEQYF,TGTGCCAGCACCCCTTGGGCTAGCGGGAGCTACGAGCAGTACTTC
few,TRBV25-1,13,TRBJ2-3,.,CASGASGLDTQYF,TGTGCCAGCGGAGCCTCAGGGTTGGATACGCAGTATTTT
.,TRBV11-1,15,TRBJ2-7,TRBD1,CASSPPQGNTYEQYF,TGTGCCAGCAGCCCACCACAGGGGAATACCTACGAGCAGTACTTC
few,TRBV2,15,TRBJ2-7,.,CASSVARAAGYEQYF,TGTGCCAGCAGTGTGGCTAGGGCCGCGGGCTACGAGCAGTACTTC
.,TRBV15,17,TRBJ2-1,TRBD2,CATSWGRSGRANNEQFF,TGTGCCACCAGCTGGGGTAGAAGCGGGAGGGCCAACAATGAGCAGTTCTTC
.,TRBV7-6,15,TRBJ2-1,.,CASSLGGTVYNEQFF,TGTGCCAGCAGCTTAGGCGGGACGGTATACAATGAGCAGTTCTTC
.,TRBV20-1,13,TRBJ1-5,.,CSASRQINQPQHF,TGCAGTGCAAGTCGACAGATTAATCAGCCCCAGCATTTT
.,TRBV30,12,TRBJ1-4,TRBD1,CAWRSQGGKLFF,TGTGCCTGGAGATCCCAGGGGGGAAAACTGTTTTTT
.,TRBV3-1/TRBV3-2,16,TRBJ2-4,.,CASSQSTGRRLDIQYF,TGTGCCAGCAGCCAGTCGACAGGGAGGAGGTTGGACATTCAGTACTTC
.,TRBV28,13,TRBJ1-1,TRBD1,CASGTAAEAEAFF,TGTGCCAGCGGGACAGCGGCTGAGGCTGAAGCTTTCTTT
.,TRBV29-1,14,TRBJ2-1,TRBD2,CSVVGGRGADEQFF,TGCAGCGTTGTAGGCGGGAGGGGAGCCGATGAGCAGTTCTTC
once,TRBV7-7,15,TRBJ2-3,TRBD1,CASSKGTGGADTQYF,TGTGCCAGCAGCAAAGGGACAGGGGGCGCAGATACGCAGTATTTT
.,TRBV28,16,TRBJ1-4,.,CASSFRPYRNNEKLFF,TGTGCCAGCAGTTTCCGACCGTACAGAAATAATGAAAAACTGTTTTTT
.,TRBV2,14,TRBJ1-5,.,CASSDRGFNQPQHF,TGTGCCAGCAGTGACAGGGGCTTTAATCAGCCCCAGCATTTT
once,TRBV5-6,16,TRBJ2-5,.,CASSGGWAESQETQYF,TGTGCCAGCAGCGGAGGGTGGGCGGAGTCCCAAGAGACCCAGTACTTC
.,TRBV4-1,16,TRBJ2-5,TRBD1,CASSQGAGTGWETQYF,TGCGCCAGCAGCCAAGGGGCCGGGACAGGGTGGGAGACCCAGTACTTC
.,TRBV20-1,11,TRBJ2-3,.,CSARGLYTQYF,TGCAGTGCTAGGGGGCTTTATACGCAGTATTTT
.,TRBV11-2,15,TRBJ2-1,TRBD2,CASSLGLAGLNEQFF,TGTGCCAGCAGCTTAGGGCTAGCGGGCCTCAATGAGCAGTTCTTC
.,TRBV7-8,17,TRBJ2-5,TRBD1,CASSRNSLTGGQETQYF,TGTGCCAGCAGCCGGAACTCCTTGACAGGGGGCCAGGAGACCCAGTACTTC